Listed below are T cell receptor beta chains from one sample, sequenced in a study of chemoradiotherapy in HPV16-positive cancers. This table comes from immunoSEQ multiplex PCR, and its TCRdb copy is limited to in-frame clones, with some not included. The sample lists some 11,000 clones, 90% occurring once. The biological material was taken from a patient who underwent chemoradiotherapy. The receptor set was obtained from a human donor with HPV-associated anogenital cancer. Each CDR3 is given with its conserved first and last residue. The D gene is left open where the match is weak. Clone size is given for some rows only: seen once, a few or many times, or a class if the clone is expanded.

abundance | len | j_gene | v_gene | d_gene | CDR3aa | CDR3nt
- | 15 | TRBJ2-7 | TRBV11-2 | TRBD1 | CASSYDTGQIYEQYF | TGTGCCAGCAGCTACGATACGGGACAGATATACGAGCAGTACTTC
- | 15 | TRBJ2-7 | TRBV14 | TRBD2 | CASSLPGLASREQYF | TGTGCCAGCAGCCTACCGGGACTAGCGTCCCGAGAGCAGTACTTC
few | 14 | TRBJ1-1 | TRBV27 | - | CASSLSSLGTEAFF | TGTGCCAGCAGTTTATCTTCCCTAGGCACTGAAGCTTTCTTT
- | 16 | TRBJ1-5 | TRBV2 | - | CASSDRGGESGQPQHF | TGTGCCAGCAGTGATAGGGGCGGGGAGTCGGGTCAGCCCCAGCATTTT
- | 18 | TRBJ2-2 | TRBV5-6 | TRBD2 | CASSLGLTSGAATGELFF | TGTGCCAGCAGCTTGGGCCTCACTAGCGGGGCTGCCACCGGGGAGCTGTTTTTT
- | 15 | TRBJ2-1 | TRBV7-2 | TRBD2 | CASSSSGGAGNEQFF | TGTGCCAGCAGCTCGAGCGGGGGGGCCGGAAATGAGCAGTTCTTC
few | 16 | TRBJ1-5 | TRBV5-1 | TRBD1 | CASSSDPGTAVMAQHF | TGCGCCAGCAGCTCCGATCCGGGGACAGCGGTTATGGCCCAGCATTTT
- | 14 | TRBJ1-4 | TRBV30 | - | CAWSVGGPNEKLFF | TGTGCCTGGAGTGTGGGAGGACCTAATGAAAAACTGTTTTTT
- | 15 | TRBJ1-5 | TRBV6-1 | - | CASSEFGQSNQPQHF | TGTGCCAGCAGTGAGTTTGGACAGAGCAATCAGCCCCAGCATTTT
- | 16 | TRBJ2-5 | TRBV9 | TRBD2 | CASSAWSGGPQETQYF | TGTGCCAGCAGCGCGTGGTCGGGGGGGCCCCAAGAGACCCAGTACTTC
- | 14 | TRBJ2-7 | TRBV4-1 | - | CASSQVARDYEQYF | TGCGCCAGCAGCCAGGTAGCGAGGGATTACGAGCAGTACTTC
- | 13 | TRBJ2-7 | TRBV2 | TRBD1 | CASDRGPDYEQYF | TGTGCCAGCGACAGGGGGCCCGACTACGAGCAGTACTTC
- | 15 | TRBJ1-1 | TRBV10-1 | - | CASSDDGRINTEAFF | TGCGCCAGCAGTGATGACGGCAGGATAAACACTGAAGCTTTCTTT
few | 13 | TRBJ2-1 | TRBV4-2 | TRBD2 | CASSQKWGGEQFF | TGTGCCAGCAGCCAAAAGTGGGGGGGTGAGCAGTTCTTC
- | 14 | TRBJ1-1 | TRBV2 | - | CASSDTRQGTEAFF | TGTGCCAGCAGTGATACCCGCCAGGGCACTGAAGCTTTCTTT
- | 16 | TRBJ1-4 | TRBV15 | - | CATSRDPRTANEKLFF | TGTGCCACCAGCAGAGATCCCAGGACAGCTAATGAAAAACTGTTTTTT
- | 15 | TRBJ2-1 | TRBV27 | TRBD2 | CASSLLAGGTGEQFF | TGTGCCAGCAGTTTACTAGCGGGAGGGACAGGTGAGCAGTTCTTC
- | 12 | TRBJ1-5 | TRBV5-5 | - | CASSRGGGPQHF | TGTGCCAGCAGCCGAGGAGGGGGGCCCCAGCATTTT
- | 13 | TRBJ2-7 | TRBV2 | TRBD2 | CASKRAGVYEQYF | TGTGCCAGCAAACGGGCGGGGGTATACGAGCAGTACTTC
- | 12 | TRBJ1-2 | TRBV5-4 | - | CASSFGRDGYTF | TGTGCCAGCAGCTTCGGAAGGGACGGCTACACCTTC
- | 15 | TRBJ2-1 | TRBV19 | TRBD2 | CASRQGLAGVYEQFF | TGTGCCAGTAGGCAGGGACTAGCGGGAGTGTATGAGCAGTTCTTC
- | 14 | TRBJ2-1 | TRBV9 | - | CASSVVQSSNEQFF | TGTGCCAGCAGCGTAGTACAGTCTAGCAATGAGCAGTTCTTC
once | 15 | TRBJ1-1 | TRBV5-1 | - | CASRVGSGMTTEAFF | TGCGCCAGCCGCGTCGGGTCGGGGATGACAACTGAAGCTTTCTTT
- | 16 | TRBJ2-4 | TRBV13 | TRBD1 | CASSRTGTGGRNIQYF | TGTGCCAGCAGCCGAACAGGGACAGGGGGAAGAAACATTCAGTACTTC
once | 15 | TRBJ2-3 | TRBV14 | TRBD2 | CASSRTSGSTDTQYF | TGTGCCAGCAGCCGGACTAGCGGGAGTACAGATACGCAGTATTTT
- | 12 | TRBJ1-2 | TRBV29-1 | TRBD1 | CSVETGNYGYTF | TGCAGCGTAGAGACAGGGAACTATGGCTACACCTTC
- | 15 | TRBJ2-5 | TRBV7-9 | - | CASSLARALQETQYF | TGTGCCAGCAGCTTAGCCCGGGCCCTCCAAGAGACCCAGTACTTC
- | 17 | TRBJ2-7 | TRBV10-3 | TRBD1 | CAISGTTGTGNSYEQYF | TGTGCCATCAGTGGGACTACCGGGACAGGGAACTCCTACGAGCAGTACTTC
once | 16 | TRBJ2-2 | TRBV2 | - | CASSEWWGGNGGELFF | TGTGCCAGCAGTGAATGGTGGGGGGGCAATGGCGGGGAGCTGTTTTTT
- | 18 | TRBJ2-3 | TRBV6-1 | TRBD2 | CASSALVSGGRGTDTQYF | TGTGCCAGCAGTGCCCTGGTTAGCGGGGGCCGAGGCACAGATACGCAGTATTTT
- | 15 | TRBJ1-1 | TRBV6-5 | - | CASSGRRQMNTEAFF | TGTGCCAGCAGTGGGCGAAGACAGATGAACACTGAAGCTTTCTTT
- | 17 | TRBJ1-3 | TRBV12-2 | - | CAGPLVPDTASGNTIYF | TGTGCAGGACCCTTAGTACCTGACACAGCCTCTGGAAACACCATATATTTT
- | 15 | TRBJ1-3 | TRBV9 | - | CASSAGQSSGNTIYF | TGTGCCAGCAGCGCAGGCCAGAGTTCTGGAAACACCATATATTTT
- | 13 | TRBJ2-7 | TRBV29-1 | - | CSVVGGPNYEQYF | TGCAGCGTTGTTGGCGGGCCCAACTACGAGCAGTACTTC
few | 13 | TRBJ2-1 | TRBV27 | TRBD2 | CASRGGSGNEQFF | TGTGCCAGCAGGGGCGGGAGCGGCAATGAGCAGTTCTTC
once | 13 | TRBJ2-7 | TRBV19 | TRBD1 | CASSIGQGNEQYF | TGTGCCAGTAGTATAGGACAGGGGAACGAGCAGTACTTC
- | 16 | TRBJ2-1 | TRBV14 | - | CASSQVAGWGNNEQFF | TGTGCCAGCAGCCAAGTGGCTGGCTGGGGGAACAATGAGCAGTTCTTC
- | 15 | TRBJ1-4 | TRBV11-2 | TRBD1 | CASSTRQGFNEKLFF | TGTGCCAGCAGCACCAGACAGGGCTTTAATGAAAAACTGTTTTTT
- | 13 | TRBJ1-5 | TRBV7-6 | TRBD1 | CASSTATGRPQHF | TGTGCCAGCAGCACCGCGACAGGGCGGCCCCAGCATTTT
- | 16 | TRBJ1-5 | TRBV7-2 | TRBD1 | CASSLGTGNSNQPQHF | TGTGCCAGCAGCTTAGGGACAGGAAATAGCAATCAGCCCCAGCATTTT
- | 13 | TRBJ2-1 | TRBV5-6 | - | CASSLPPSMDQFF | TGTGCCAGCAGCTTGCCTCCTTCCATGGACCAGTTCTTC
- | 16 | TRBJ2-5 | TRBV19 | TRBD1 | CASSRGTGFNQETQYF | TGTGCCAGTAGTAGGGGGACAGGGTTTAACCAAGAGACCCAGTACTTC
- | 16 | TRBJ1-3 | TRBV10-3 | TRBD1 | CATGVERQGLGNTIYF | TGTGCCACAGGGGTTGAAAGACAGGGGCTCGGAAACACCATATATTTT
once | 14 | TRBJ2-7 | TRBV5-1 | - | CASSLSHSAYEQYF | TGCGCCAGCAGCTTGAGTCACTCGGCTTACGAGCAGTACTTC
- | 12 | TRBJ1-2 | TRBV28 | - | CASLGVGYGYTF | TGTGCCAGCCTTGGTGTGGGCTATGGCTACACCTTC
- | 15 | TRBJ1-2 | TRBV27 | - | CASSSFRADNYGYTF | TGTGCCAGCAGTTCCTTTCGAGCAGACAACTATGGCTACACCTTC
- | 19 | TRBJ1-1 | TRBV4-1 | - | CASSQGPIGPGRVNTEAFF | TGCGCCAGCAGCCAAGGCCCTATTGGGCCTGGGAGGGTGAACACTGAAGCTTTCTTT
- | 17 | TRBJ1-2 | TRBV6-1 | - | CASSELNSRAQSYGYTF | TGTGCCAGCAGTGAATTAAATTCGAGAGCACAGAGCTATGGCTACACCTTC
- | 13 | TRBJ2-5 | TRBV7-3 | TRBD2 | CASARGGTETQYF | TGTGCCAGCGCGCGGGGGGGCACGGAGACCCAGTACTTC
- | 15 | TRBJ2-5 | TRBV10-2 | - | CASSVTRGPQETQYF | TGCGCCAGCAGTGTCACTAGGGGCCCCCAAGAGACCCAGTACTTC
- | 16 | TRBJ1-2 | TRBV19 | - | CASSILQGNFDYGYTF | TGTGCCAGTAGTATATTACAGGGCAATTTCGACTATGGCTACACCTTC
- | 13 | TRBJ1-2 | TRBV13 | - | CASSLATEYGYTF | TGTGCCAGCAGCTTAGCGACAGAATATGGCTACACCTTC
- | 15 | TRBJ1-5 | TRBV30 | - | CAWSVGTYSNQPQHF | TGTGCCTGGAGTGTAGGGACCTATAGCAATCAGCCCCAGCATTTT
once | 13 | TRBJ1-3 | TRBV7-8 | TRBD1 | CASRGQPGNTIYF | TGTGCCAGCCGGGGACAGCCTGGAAACACCATATATTTT